This T cell receptor (beta chain) emerged from a study of T cell responses to AZD1222 COVID-19 vaccine. V was clipped by 4 bases and J by 3 bases, with 22 bases between them. The CDR3 consists of 18 residues. Per germline, CDR1 MDHEN and CDR2 SYDVKM. Some clones are missing from TCRdb's copy, which holds only in-frame ones; the method was immunoSEQ multiplex PCR. The table has more than 70,000 clones, approximately 88% seen once. The chain combines TRBV28 with TRBJ1-5, with D perhaps TRBD1 (6 bases). The sequence was obtained from an adult in good health. The material was peripheral blood, obtained on day 0 of MenACWY control vaccination. The chain's CDR3 is CASSSPWSSEGDNQPQHF. The CDR3 coding sequence is TGTGCCAGCAGTTCTCCCTGGTCGTCGGAGGGGGACAATCAGCCCCAGCATTTT.